Listed below are T cell receptor beta chains from one sample, sequenced in a study of T cell responses to AZD1222 COVID-19 vaccine. Clones were read by immunoSEQ multiplex PCR, and TCRdb kept only the in-frame ones, dropping some. The sample holds approximately 97,000 clones, 86% seen once. The sample in question was peripheral blood, obtained on day 0 of AZD1222 vaccination. The receptors stem from an adult in good health. Each CDR3 is given with its conserved first and last residue. A D gene is named only where the DNA matches it firmly. Size is omitted from some rows. Given values are once, few, many or a class for expanded clones.

13 | NA | few | TRBJ2-3 | TRBV2 | CASSEYLGDTQYF | TGTGCCAGCAGTGAGTACCTGGGAGATACGCAGTATTTT
20 | TRBD2 | NA | TRBJ2-5 | TRBV7-2 | CASSLAVGGLAGAGQETQYF | TGTGCCAGCAGCTTAGCGGTTGGGGGTCTAGCGGGGGCCGGACAAGAGACCCAGTACTTC
16 | NA | NA | TRBJ1-4 | TRBV28 | CASIQGPGLFDEKLFF | TGTGCCAGCATTCAAGGACCAGGTTTGTTCGATGAAAAACTGTTTTTT
16 | TRBD2 | NA | TRBJ2-7 | TRBV6-6 | CASCPGLAGAKYEQYF | TGTGCCAGCTGCCCGGGACTAGCGGGAGCCAAATACGAGCAGTACTTC
14 | NA | NA | TRBJ1-4 | TRBV9 | CASSLGGSGEKLFF | TGTGCCAGCAGCTTGGGGGGCTCGGGCGAAAAACTGTTTTTT
13 | TRBD1 | NA | TRBJ1-2 | TRBV9 | CASSAQGAYGYTF | TGTGCCAGCAGCGCACAGGGGGCATATGGCTACACCTTC
14 | NA | NA | TRBJ2-1 | TRBV24-1 | CATTGAASDNEQFF | TGTGCCACGACCGGGGCAGCGAGCGACAATGAGCAGTTCTTC
14 | NA | NA | TRBJ1-2 | TRBV29-1 | CSVEGGGANYGYTF | TGCAGCGTTGAAGGGGGGGGAGCTAACTATGGCTACACCTTC
15 | NA | once | TRBJ1-5 | TRBV15 | CATSRDPNSNQPQHF | TGTGCCACCAGCAGAGATCCGAACAGCAATCAGCCCCAGCATTTT
17 | NA | NA | TRBJ2-5 | TRBV7-9 | CASSLVKGAPTSETQYF | TGTGCCAGCAGCTTAGTTAAAGGGGCCCCAACCTCGGAGACCCAGTACTTC
16 | NA | once | TRBJ2-3 | TRBV13 | CASSLEKIRHINTQYF | TGTGCCAGCAGCTTAGAAAAAATCCGCCATATCAATACGCAGTATTTT
13 | NA | NA | TRBJ1-1 | TRBV5-1 | CASSLGRGPEAFF | TGCGCCAGCAGCTTGGGACGCGGGCCTGAAGCTTTCTTT
15 | NA | NA | TRBJ1-4 | TRBV5-1 | CASSADGIPGEKLFF | TGCGCCAGCAGCGCGGACGGAATACCGGGTGAAAAACTGTTTTTT
11 | TRBD1 | NA | TRBJ2-7 | TRBV20-1 | CSGAQGNEQYF | TGCAGTGGTGCACAGGGGAACGAGCAGTACTTC
12 | NA | few | TRBJ2-7 | TRBV7-9 | CASSLGPIEQYF | TGTGCCAGCAGCTTAGGCCCAATCGAGCAGTACTTC
14 | NA | NA | TRBJ2-3 | TRBV5-1 | CASSLAGGADTQYF | TGCGCCAGCAGCTTGGCGGGGGGCGCAGATACGCAGTATTTT
16 | TRBD2 | NA | TRBJ2-5 | TRBV18 | CASSPRPAGGGETQYF | TGTGCCAGCTCACCCCGACCGGCGGGAGGCGGGGAGACCCAGTACTTC
14 | NA | NA | TRBJ1-1 | TRBV19 | CASSMGYSGTEAFF | TGTGCCAGTAGTATGGGGTACAGCGGCACTGAAGCTTTCTTT
14 | NA | NA | TRBJ1-3 | TRBV4-2 | CASSQWGSGNTIYF | TGTGCCAGCAGCCAATGGGGCTCTGGAAACACCATATATTTT
14 | NA | NA | TRBJ2-7 | TRBV7-8 | CASSLWQSSYEQYF | TGTGCCAGCAGCCTTTGGCAGAGCTCCTACGAGCAGTACTTC
14 | NA | NA | TRBJ2-5 | TRBV6-2/TRBV6-3 | CASSLGQGRETQYF | TGTGCCAGCAGCCTGGGCCAGGGTCGGGAGACCCAGTACTTC
17 | TRBD2 | NA | TRBJ2-2 | TRBV9 | CASSGKLAGAGTGELFF | TGTGCCAGCAGCGGAAAACTAGCGGGAGCCGGCACCGGGGAGCTGTTTTTT
12 | NA | once | TRBJ2-3 | TRBV7-8 | CASSSPTDTQYF | TGTGCCAGCAGCTCCCCTACAGATACGCAGTATTTT
12 | TRBD1 | NA | TRBJ2-7 | TRBV29-1 | CSVGQGGYEQYF | TGCAGCGTGGGACAGGGGGGGTACGAGCAGTACTTC